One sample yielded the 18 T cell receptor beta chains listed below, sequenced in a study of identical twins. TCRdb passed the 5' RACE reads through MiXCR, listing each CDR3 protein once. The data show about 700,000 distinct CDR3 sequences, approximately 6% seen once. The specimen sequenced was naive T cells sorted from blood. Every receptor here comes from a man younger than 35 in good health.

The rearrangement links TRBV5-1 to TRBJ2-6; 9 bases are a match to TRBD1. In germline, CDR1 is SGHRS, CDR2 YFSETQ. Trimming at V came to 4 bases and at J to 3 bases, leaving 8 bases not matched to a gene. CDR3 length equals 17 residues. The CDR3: CASSAQTGGRGANVLTF. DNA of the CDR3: TGCGCCAGCAGCGCCCAGACAGGGGGTCGTGGGGCCAACGTCCTGACTTTC.

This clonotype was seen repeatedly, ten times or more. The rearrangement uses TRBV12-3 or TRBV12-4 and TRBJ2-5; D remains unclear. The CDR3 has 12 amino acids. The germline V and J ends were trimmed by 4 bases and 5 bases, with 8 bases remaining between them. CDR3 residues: CASSSLWETQYF. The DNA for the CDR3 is TGTGCCAGCAGTTCCCTGTGGGAGACCCAGTACTTC.

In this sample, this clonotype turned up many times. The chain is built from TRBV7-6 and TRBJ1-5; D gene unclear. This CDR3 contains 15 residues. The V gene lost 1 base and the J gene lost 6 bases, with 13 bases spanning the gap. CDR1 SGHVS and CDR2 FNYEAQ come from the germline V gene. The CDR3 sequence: CASSLGGGMGQPQHF. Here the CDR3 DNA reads TGTGCCAGCAGCTTAGGGGGAGGGATGGGTCAGCCCCAGCATTTT.

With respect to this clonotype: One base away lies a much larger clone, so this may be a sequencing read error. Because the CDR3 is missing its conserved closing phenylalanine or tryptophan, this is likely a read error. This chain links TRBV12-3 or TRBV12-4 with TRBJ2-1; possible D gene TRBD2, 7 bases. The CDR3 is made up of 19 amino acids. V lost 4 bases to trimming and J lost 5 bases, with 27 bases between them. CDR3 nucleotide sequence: TGTGCCAGCAGTTGGCACTTGGGGGCGCAGGGCGGGAGACACAATGAGCAGTTCCTC. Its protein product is CASSWHLGAQGGRHNEQFL.

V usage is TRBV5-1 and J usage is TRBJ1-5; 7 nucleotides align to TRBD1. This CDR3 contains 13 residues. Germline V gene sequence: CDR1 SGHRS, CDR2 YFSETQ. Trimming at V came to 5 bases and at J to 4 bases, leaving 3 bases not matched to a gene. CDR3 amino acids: CASRGTENQPQHF. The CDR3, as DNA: TGCGCCAGCAGGGGGACAGAGAATCAGCCCCAGCATTTT.

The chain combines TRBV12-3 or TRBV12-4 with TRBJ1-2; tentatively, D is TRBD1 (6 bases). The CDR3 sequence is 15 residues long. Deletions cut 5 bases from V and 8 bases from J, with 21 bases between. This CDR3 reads CASSHSDGGPYGYTF. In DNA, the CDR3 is TGTGCCAGCAGTCATTCCGATGGGGGGCCCTACGGCTACACCTTC.

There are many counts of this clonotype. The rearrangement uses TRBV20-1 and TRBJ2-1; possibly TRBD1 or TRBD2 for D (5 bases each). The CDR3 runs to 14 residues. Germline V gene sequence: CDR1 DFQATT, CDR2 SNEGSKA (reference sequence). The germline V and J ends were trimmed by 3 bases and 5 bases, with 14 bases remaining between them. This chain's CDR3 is CSASRGARDNEQFF. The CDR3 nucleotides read TGCAGTGCTAGTCGGGGCGCCCGAGACAATGAGCAGTTCTTC.

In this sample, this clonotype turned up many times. CDR3 residues: CASSFCWGQGCGEQFF. CDR3 in DNA: TGTGCCAGCAGTTTTTGTTGGGGACAGGGGTGTGGTGAGCAGTTCTTC. The rearrangement links TRBV12-3 or TRBV12-4 to TRBJ2-1; 10 bases line up with TRBD1. V trimming: 3 bases; J trimming: 9 bases; junction bases outside the gene matches: 11. This CDR3 region has 16 residues.

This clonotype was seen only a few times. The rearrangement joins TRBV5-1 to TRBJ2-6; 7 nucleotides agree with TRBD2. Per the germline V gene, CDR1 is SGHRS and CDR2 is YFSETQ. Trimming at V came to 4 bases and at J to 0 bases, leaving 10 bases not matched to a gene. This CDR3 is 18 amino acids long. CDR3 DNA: TGCGCCAGCAGCCCCACAGCGGGAATCCCCTCTGGGGCCAACGTCCTGACTTTC. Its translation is CASSPTAGIPSGANVLTF.

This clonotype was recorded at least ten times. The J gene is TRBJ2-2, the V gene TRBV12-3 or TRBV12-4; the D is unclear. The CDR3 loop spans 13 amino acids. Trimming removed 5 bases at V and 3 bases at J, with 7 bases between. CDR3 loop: CASSPWDTGELFF. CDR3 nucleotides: TGTGCCAGCAGTCCCTGGGACACCGGGGAGCTGTTTTTT.

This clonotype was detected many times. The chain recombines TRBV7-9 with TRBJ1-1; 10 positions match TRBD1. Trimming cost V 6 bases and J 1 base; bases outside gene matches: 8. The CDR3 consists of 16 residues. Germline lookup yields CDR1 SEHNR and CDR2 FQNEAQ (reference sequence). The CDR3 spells CASRDWDRGKNTEAFF. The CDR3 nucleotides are TGTGCCAGCAGGGATTGGGACAGGGGAAAGAACACTGAAGCTTTCTTT.

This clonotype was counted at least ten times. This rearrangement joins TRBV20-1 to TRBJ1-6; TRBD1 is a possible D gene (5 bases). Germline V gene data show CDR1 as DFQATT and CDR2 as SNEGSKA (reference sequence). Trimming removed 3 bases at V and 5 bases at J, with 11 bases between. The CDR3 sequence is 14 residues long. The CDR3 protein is CSASAGTDNSPLHF. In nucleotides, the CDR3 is TGCAGTGCTAGTGCCGGGACCGATAATTCACCCCTCCACTTT.

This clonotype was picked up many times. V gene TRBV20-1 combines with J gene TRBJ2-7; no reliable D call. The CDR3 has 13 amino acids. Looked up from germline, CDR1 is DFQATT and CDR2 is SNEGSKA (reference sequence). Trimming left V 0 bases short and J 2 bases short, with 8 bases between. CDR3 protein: CSARDPATYEQYV. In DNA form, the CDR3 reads TGCAGTGCTAGAGATCCCGCCACCTACGAGCAGTACGTC.

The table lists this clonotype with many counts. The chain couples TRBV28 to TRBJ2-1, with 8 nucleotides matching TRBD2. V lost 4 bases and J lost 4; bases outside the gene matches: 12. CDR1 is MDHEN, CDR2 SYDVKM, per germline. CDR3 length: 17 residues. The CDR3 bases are TGTGCCAGCAGTTCTCCCCCAGTAGCGGGAATATACAATGAGCAGTTCTTC. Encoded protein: CASSSPPVAGIYNEQFF.

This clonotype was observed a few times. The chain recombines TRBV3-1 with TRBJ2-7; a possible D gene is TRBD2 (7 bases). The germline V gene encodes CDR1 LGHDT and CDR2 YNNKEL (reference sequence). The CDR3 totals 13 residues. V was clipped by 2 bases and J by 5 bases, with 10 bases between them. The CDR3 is CASSQQGRDEQYF. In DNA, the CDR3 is TGTGCCAGCAGCCAACAGGGGAGGGACGAGCAGTACTTC.

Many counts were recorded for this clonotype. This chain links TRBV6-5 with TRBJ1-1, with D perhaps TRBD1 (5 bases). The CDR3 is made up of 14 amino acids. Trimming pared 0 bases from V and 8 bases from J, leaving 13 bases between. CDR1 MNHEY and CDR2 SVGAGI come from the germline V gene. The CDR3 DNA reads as TGTGCCAGCAGTTACTCGGACTTGCGGGGCGAAGCTTTCTTT. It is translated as CASSYSDLRGEAFF.

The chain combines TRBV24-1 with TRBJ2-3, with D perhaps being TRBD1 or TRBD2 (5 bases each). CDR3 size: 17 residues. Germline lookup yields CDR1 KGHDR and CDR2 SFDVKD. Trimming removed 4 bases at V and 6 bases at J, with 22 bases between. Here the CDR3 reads CATSDQGTLGKHDTQYF. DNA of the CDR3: TGTGCCACCAGTGACCAAGGGACCCTGGGGAAACATGATACGCAGTATTTT.

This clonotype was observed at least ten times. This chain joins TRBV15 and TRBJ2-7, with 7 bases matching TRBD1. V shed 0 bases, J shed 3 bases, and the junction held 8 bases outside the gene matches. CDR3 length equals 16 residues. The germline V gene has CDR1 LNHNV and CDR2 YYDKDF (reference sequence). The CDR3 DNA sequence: TGTGCCACCAGCAGAGAAGCCGGGACAGAGAACTACGAGCAGTACTTC. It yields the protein CATSREAGTENYEQYF.